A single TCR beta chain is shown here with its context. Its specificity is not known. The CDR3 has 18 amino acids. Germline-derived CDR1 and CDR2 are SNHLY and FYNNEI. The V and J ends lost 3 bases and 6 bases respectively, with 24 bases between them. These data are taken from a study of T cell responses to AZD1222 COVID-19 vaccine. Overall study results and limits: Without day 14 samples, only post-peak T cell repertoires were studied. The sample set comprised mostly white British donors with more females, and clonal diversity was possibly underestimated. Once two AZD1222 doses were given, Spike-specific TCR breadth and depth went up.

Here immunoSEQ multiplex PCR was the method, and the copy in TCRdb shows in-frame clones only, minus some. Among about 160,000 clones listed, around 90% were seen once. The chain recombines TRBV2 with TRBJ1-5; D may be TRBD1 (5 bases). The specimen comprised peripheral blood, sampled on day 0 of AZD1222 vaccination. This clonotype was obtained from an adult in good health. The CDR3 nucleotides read TGTGCCAGCAGTGAGAATGACAGAATCGGCCTCACCAGTCAGCCCCAGCATTTT. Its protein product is CASSENDRIGLTSQPQHF.